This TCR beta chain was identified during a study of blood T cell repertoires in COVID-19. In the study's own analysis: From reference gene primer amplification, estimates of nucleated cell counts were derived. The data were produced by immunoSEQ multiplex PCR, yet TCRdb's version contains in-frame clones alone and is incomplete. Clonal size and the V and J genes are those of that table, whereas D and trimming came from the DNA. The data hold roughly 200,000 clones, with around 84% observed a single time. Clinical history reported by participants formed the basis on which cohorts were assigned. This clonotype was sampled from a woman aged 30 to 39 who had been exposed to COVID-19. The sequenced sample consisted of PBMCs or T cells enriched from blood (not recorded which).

The DNA of the CDR3 is TGCAGTGCCCAAGGGGGCTACGAGCAGTACTTC. Its protein product is CSAQGGYEQYF. The genes are TRBV20-1 and TRBJ2-7; TRBD1 is a possible D gene (6 bases). This CDR3 is 11 amino acids long. Trimming removed 6 bases from V and 3 bases from J, with 9 bases in between. Germline CDR1 and CDR2: DFQATT and SNEGSKA (reference sequence).